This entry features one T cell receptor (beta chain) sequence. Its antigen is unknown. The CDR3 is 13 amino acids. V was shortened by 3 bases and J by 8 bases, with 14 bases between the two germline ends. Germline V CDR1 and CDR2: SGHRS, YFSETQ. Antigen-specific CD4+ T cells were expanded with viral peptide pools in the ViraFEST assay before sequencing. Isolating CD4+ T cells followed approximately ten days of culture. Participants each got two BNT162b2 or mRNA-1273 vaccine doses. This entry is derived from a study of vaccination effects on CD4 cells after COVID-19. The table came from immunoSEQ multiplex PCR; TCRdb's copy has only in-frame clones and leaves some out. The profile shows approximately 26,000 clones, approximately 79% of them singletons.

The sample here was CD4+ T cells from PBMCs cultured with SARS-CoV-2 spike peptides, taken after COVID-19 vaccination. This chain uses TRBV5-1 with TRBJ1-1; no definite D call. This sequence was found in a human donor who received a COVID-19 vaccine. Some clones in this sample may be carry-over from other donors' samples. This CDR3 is CASSYPDTTEAFF. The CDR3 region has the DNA TGCGCCAGCAGCTACCCCGACACTACAGAAGCTTTCTTT.